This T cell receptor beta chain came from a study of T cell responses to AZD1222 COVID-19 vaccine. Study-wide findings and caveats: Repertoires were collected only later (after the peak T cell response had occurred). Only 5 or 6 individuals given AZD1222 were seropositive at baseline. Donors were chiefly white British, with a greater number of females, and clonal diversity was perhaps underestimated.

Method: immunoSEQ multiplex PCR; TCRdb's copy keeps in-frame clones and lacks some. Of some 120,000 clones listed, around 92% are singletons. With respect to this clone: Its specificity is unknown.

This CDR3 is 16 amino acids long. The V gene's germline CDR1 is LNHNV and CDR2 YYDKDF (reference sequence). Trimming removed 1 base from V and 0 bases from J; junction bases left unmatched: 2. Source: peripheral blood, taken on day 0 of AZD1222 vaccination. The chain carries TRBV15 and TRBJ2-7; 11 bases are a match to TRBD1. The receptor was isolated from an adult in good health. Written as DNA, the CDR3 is TGTGCCACCAGCAGAGGGGGGACAGGGGGCTCCTACGAGCAGTACTTC. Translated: CATSRGGTGGSYEQYF.